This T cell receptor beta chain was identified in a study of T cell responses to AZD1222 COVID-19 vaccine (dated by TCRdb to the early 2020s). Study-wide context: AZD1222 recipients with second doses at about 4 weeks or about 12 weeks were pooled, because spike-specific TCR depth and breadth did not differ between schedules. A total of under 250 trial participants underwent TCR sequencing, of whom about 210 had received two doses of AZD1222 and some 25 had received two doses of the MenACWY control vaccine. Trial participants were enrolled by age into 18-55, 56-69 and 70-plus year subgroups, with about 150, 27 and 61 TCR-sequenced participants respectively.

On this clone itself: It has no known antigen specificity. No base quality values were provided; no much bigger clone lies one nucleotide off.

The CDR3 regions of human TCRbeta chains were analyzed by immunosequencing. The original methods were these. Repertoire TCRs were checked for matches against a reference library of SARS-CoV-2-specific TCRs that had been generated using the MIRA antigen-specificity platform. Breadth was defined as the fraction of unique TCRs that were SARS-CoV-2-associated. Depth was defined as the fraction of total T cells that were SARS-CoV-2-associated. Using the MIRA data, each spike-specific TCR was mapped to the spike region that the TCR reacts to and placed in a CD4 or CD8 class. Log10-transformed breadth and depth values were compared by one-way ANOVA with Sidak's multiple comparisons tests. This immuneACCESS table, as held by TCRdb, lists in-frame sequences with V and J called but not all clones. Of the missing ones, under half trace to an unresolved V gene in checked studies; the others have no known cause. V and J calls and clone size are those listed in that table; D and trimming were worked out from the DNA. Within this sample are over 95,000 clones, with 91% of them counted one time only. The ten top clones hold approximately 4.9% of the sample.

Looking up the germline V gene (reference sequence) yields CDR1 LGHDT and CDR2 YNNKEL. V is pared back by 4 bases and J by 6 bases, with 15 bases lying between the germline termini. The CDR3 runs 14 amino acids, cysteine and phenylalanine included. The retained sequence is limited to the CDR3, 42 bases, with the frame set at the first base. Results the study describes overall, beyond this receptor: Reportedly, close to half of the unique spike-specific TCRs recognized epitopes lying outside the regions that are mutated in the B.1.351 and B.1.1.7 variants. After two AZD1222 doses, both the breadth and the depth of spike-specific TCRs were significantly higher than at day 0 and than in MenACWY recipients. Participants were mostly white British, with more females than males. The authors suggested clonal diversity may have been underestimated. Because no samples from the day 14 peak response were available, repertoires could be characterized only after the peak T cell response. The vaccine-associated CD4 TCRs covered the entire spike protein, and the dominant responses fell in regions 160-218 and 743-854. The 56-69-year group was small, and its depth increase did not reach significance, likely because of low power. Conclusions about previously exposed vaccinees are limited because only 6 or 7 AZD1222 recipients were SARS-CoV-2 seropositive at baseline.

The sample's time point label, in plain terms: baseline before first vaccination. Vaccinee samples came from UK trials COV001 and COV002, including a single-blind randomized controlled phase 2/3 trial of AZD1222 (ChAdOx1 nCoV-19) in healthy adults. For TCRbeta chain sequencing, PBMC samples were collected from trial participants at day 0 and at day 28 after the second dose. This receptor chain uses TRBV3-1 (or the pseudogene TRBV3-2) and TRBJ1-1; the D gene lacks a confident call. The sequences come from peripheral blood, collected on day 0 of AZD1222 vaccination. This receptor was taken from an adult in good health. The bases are TGTGCCAGCAGCCGGACGTCGGGTGAGGCTGAAGCTTTCTTT. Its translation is CASSRTSGEAEAFF.